These 26 T cell receptor beta chains came from one sample sequenced in a study of read filtering for tumor transcriptome and immune sequencing. Molecular barcoded adaptors covering alpha/delta and beta/gamma chains were used on roughly 400 ng RNA. From the reads, TCRdb called clonotypes with MiXCR, one entry per CDR3 protein. The sample holds about 57,000 distinct CDR3 sequences, 20% to 25% seen once. The sequenced sample consisted of a population of CD138-negative cells sorted from bone marrow. The receptors shown here come from a donor aged 40 or over with multiple myeloma.

This clonotype has a handful of counts. The chain links TRBV6-5 to TRBJ2-3; 15 bases agree with TRBD2. Germline V gives CDR1 MNHEY, CDR2 SVGAGI. Trimming took 6 bases from V and 4 from J; bases not matched to a gene: 11. This CDR3 spans 18 amino acids. The CDR3 protein is CASSPGTSGGPGADTQYF. The CDR3 nucleotides read TGTGCCAGCAGCCCCGGGACTAGCGGGGGGCCGGGAGCAGATACGCAGTATTTT.

Comment on this clonotype: Mismatch with germline at one junction end may stem from a read error. The V gene is TRBV5-1, the J gene TRBJ1-5; D possibly corresponds to TRBD1 (5 bases). This CDR3 is built from 14 residues. Per the germline V gene, CDR1 is SGHRS and CDR2 is YFSETQ. The CDR3 DNA follows: TGCGCCAGCAGCTTGGATGGGGCTCGTCAGCCCCTGCATTTT. This codes for CASSLDGARQPLHF.

As to this clonotype: A much larger clone is a single base away; this may be a read error. The chain joins TRBV14 to TRBJ1-5; D unclear. The CDR3 length is 13 residues. The germline V gene has CDR1 SGHDN and CDR2 FVKESK. CDR3 amino acids: CASSQTQSQPHHF. The CDR3 DNA follows: TGTGCCAGCAGCCAAACTCAGAGTCAGCCCCATCATTTT.

This clonotype was found a few times. The CDR3 spells CASRKGQGKTGELFF. CDR3 in DNA: TGTGCCAGTCGAAAAGGACAGGGGAAAACCGGGGAGCTGTTTTTT. The chain carries TRBV19 and TRBJ2-2; TRBD1 aligns across 9 bases. Trimming removed 8 bases from V and 5 bases from J; junction bases left unmatched: 9. This CDR3 is built from 15 residues. Per the germline V gene, CDR1 is LNHDA and CDR2 is SQIVND (reference sequence).

This clonotype qualifies as medium-sized. The genes are TRBV18 and TRBJ2-1; maybe TRBD1 (5 bases). The V gene lost 3 bases and the J gene lost 5 bases, with 5 bases spanning the gap. Germline values: CDR1 KGHSH, CDR2 LQKENI. The CDR3 sequence is 12 residues long. Here the CDR3 reads CASSPRDNEQFF. CDR3 bases: TGTGCCAGCTCACCCAGGGACAATGAGCAGTTCTTC.

Comment on this clonotype: This probably arose from a read error, given a far larger clone one base away. The chain couples TRBV12-3 or TRBV12-4 to TRBJ1-1; D not resolved. The CDR3 runs to 11 residues. CDR3 sequence: CARRINTEAFF. As DNA, the CDR3 is TGTGCCCGCAGGATTAACACTGAAGCTTTCTTT.

Ten or more counts support this clonotype. The genes are TRBV11-2 and TRBJ2-7, with D possibly being TRBD1 (6 bases). There are 13 residues in the CDR3. Per the germline V gene, CDR1 is SGHAT and CDR2 is FQNNGV. Trimming took 0 bases from V and 8 from J, leaving 11 bases between them. CDR3 sequence: CASSLEVGAQQYF. The CDR3 region has the DNA TGTGCCAGCAGCTTAGAAGTGGGGGCTCAGCAGTACTTC.

This clonotype was counted many times. V gene TRBV20-1 combines with J gene TRBJ1-5; D unresolved. Germline V CDR1 and CDR2: DFQATT, SNEGSKA (reference sequence). Trimming removed 0 bases from V and 7 bases from J, with 7 bases in between. The CDR3 is 12 amino acids. The chain's CDR3 is CSAREGGQPQHF. CDR3 in DNA: TGCAGTGCTAGAGAAGGAGGGCAGCCCCAGCATTTT.

This clonotype has ten or more counts. The chain carries TRBV6-5 and TRBJ1-4, with D possibly matching TRBD1 (5 bases). The CDR3 sequence is 16 residues long. V was cut by 6 bases and J by 0 bases, with 14 bases left in between. CDR1 and CDR2 from the germline V gene are MNHEY and SVGAGI. CDR3 nucleotide sequence: TGTGCCAGCAGAACAACAGGAGTCGCAACTAATGAAAAACTGTTTTTT. Its translation is CASRTTGVATNEKLFF.

A word on this clonotype: A read error may account for a junction end that differs from germline. The chain links TRBV7-9 to TRBJ2-5, with D perhaps TRBD2 (6 bases). The CDR3 is 13 amino acids. The V gene's germline CDR1 is SEHNR and CDR2 FQNEAQ (reference sequence). CDR3 DNA sequence: TGTGCCAGCAGCATTCCGGGACTCGAGACCCGGTACTTC. As protein: CASSIPGLETRYF.

The V and J genes are TRBV5-4 and TRBJ2-5; 7 bases are a match to TRBD1. The CDR3 is 14 amino acids. CDR1 and CDR2 (germline): SGHNT, YYREEE (reference sequence). J was trimmed by 5 bases and V by 7 bases; bases with no gene match: 11. Here the CDR3 reads CASGKAGGLETQYF. CDR3 nucleotide sequence: TGTGCCAGCGGCAAAGCAGGGGGTTTGGAGACCCAGTACTTC.

V gene TRBV12-3 or TRBV12-4 combines with J gene TRBJ2-1; no clear D. V was cut by 0 bases and J by 5 bases, with 8 bases left in between. CDR3 size: 14 residues. The CDR3 is CASSLAVRNNEQFF. CDR3 DNA: TGTGCCAGCAGTTTAGCGGTTCGCAACAATGAGCAGTTCTTC.

At least ten counts were recorded for this clonotype. This chain joins TRBV7-8 and TRBJ2-1; no clear D gene. V was clipped by 2 bases and J by 9 bases, with 14 bases between them. There are 14 residues in the CDR3. Germline CDR1 and CDR2: SGHVS and FQNEAQ. CDR3 coding DNA: TGTGCCAGCAGCTTAATGTCCAGCGATACTGAGCAGTTCTTC. This codes for CASSLMSSDTEQFF. The full variable domain, its missing parts supplied by reference TRBV7-8 and TRBJ2-1, is GAGVSQSPRYKVAKRGQDVALRCDPISGHVSLFWYQQALGQGPEFLTYFQNEAQLDKSGLPSDRFFAERPEGSVSTLKIQRTQQEDSAVYLCASSLMSSDTEQFFGPGTRLTVL.

This clonotype occurred many times. The V gene is TRBV5-1, the J gene TRBJ2-1; tentative D call: TRBD1 (6 bases). The CDR3 totals 13 residues. Germline CDR1 is SGHRS and CDR2 is YFSETQ. Between the trimmed V and J ends, which lost 2 bases and 10 bases, there was a span of 13 bases. For the CDR3, the DNA is TGCGCCAGCAGCTTAAGGACAGCATACGAGCAGTTCTTC. This sequence encodes CASSLRTAYEQFF. Drawing the rest from reference TRBV5-1 and TRBJ2-1, the complete variable domain is KAGVTQTPRYLIKTRGQQVTLSCSPISGHRSVSWYQQTPGQGLQFLFEYFSETQRNKGNFPGRFSGRQFSNSRSEMNVSTLELGDSALYLCASSLRTAYEQFFGPGTRLTVL.

Turning to this clonotype: Just one base apart from a much larger clone, this may be a read error. This sequence joins TRBV19 and TRBJ2-2; 13 nucleotides agree with TRBD2. The CDR3 contains 15 residues. Germline CDR1 reads LNHDA; CDR2 reads SQIVND (reference sequence). In DNA, the CDR3 is TGTGCCAGCCTCTCGGGACTAGCGGGGACCGGGGAGCCGTTTTTT. This codes for CASLSGLAGTGEPFF.

This clonotype was seen at least ten times. The J gene is TRBJ1-2, the V gene TRBV29-1, with D hard to call. The germline gives CDR1 SQVTM, CDR2 ANQGSEA. The V end lost 3 bases, the J end lost 3 bases, and 5 bases lay between the germline ends. The CDR3 sequence is 11 residues long. The DNA of the CDR3 is TGCAGCGTTGAGTCACACTATGGCTACACCTTC. This gives the protein CSVESHYGYTF. The complete variable domain, with remaining parts taken from reference TRBV29-1 and TRBJ1-2, reads SAVISQKPSRDICQRGTSLTIQCQVDSQVTMMFWYRQQPGQSLTLIATANQGSEATYESGFVIDKFPISRPNLTFSTLTVSNMSPEDSSIYLCSVESHYGYTFGSGTRLTVV.

The chain recombines TRBV7-9 with TRBJ2-2; no firm D call. CDR3 size: 13 residues. Germline V gene data show CDR1 as SEHNR and CDR2 as FQNEAQ (reference sequence). V was trimmed by 3 bases and J by 3 bases, leaving 5 bases between them. CDR3: CASSFADTGELFF. The CDR3 DNA sequence: TGTGCCAGCAGCTTTGCGGACACCGGGGAGCTGTTTTTT.

Comments on this clonotype: Given a much more abundant clone one base away, this may be a read error. The chain combines TRBV12-5 with TRBJ1-1; D not resolved. Trimming stripped 7 bases from V and 4 bases from J, with 13 bases between. Germline CDR1 reads LGHNT; CDR2 reads FRNRAP. CDR3 size: 13 residues. In nucleotides, the CDR3 is TGTGCTAGTGCTCCCACAGAGTCCACTGAAGCTTTCTTT. It codes for CASAPTESTEAFF.

This clonotype was observed at least ten times. V and J are TRBV18 and TRBJ2-5, with D perhaps matching TRBD1 or TRBD2 (6 bases each). Germline values: CDR1 KGHSH, CDR2 LQKENI. The CDR3 loop spans 15 amino acids. Trimming shortened V by 6 bases and J by 2 bases, and 16 bases separated the two germline ends. The DNA of the CDR3 is TGTGCCAGCTCCATCCAAGGGGGGATGCAAGAGACCCAGTACTTC. Translation: CASSIQGGMQETQYF.

The sample holds many counts of this clonotype. The CDR3 coding sequence is TGTGCCAGCAGCTTAGGGGGCACAGGGTCGAGTATGAACACTGAAGCTTTCTTT. This gives the protein CASSLGGTGSSMNTEAFF. The V and J genes are TRBV7-2 and TRBJ1-1, with a tentative D call TRBD1 (6 bases). CDR3 length equals 18 residues. From germline, CDR1 is SGHTA and CDR2 FQGNSA. V lost 1 base and J lost 0, with 18 bases in between. The whole variable domain, remainder taken from reference TRBV7-2 and TRBJ1-1, is GAGVSQSPSNKVTEKGKDVELRCDPISGHTALYWYRQSLGQGLEFLIYFQGNSAPDKSGLPSDRFSAERTGGSVSTLTIQRTQQEDSAVYLCASSLGGTGSSMNTEAFFGQGTRLTVV.

This chain joins TRBV20-1 and TRBJ2-2; a weak D match, TRBD1 (7 bases). The CDR3 has 14 amino acids. The V end lost 5 bases, the J end lost 0 bases, and 10 bases lay between the germline ends. Per germline, CDR1 DFQATT and CDR2 SNEGSKA (reference sequence). As DNA, the CDR3 is TGCAGTGCTGCGGGACAGTCGAACACCGGGGAGCTGTTTTTT. It codes for CSAAGQSNTGELFF.

The chain carries TRBV24-1 and TRBJ2-1, with a tentative D call TRBD1 (6 bases). Germline V lookup: CDR1 KGHDR, CDR2 SFDVKD. V dropped 3 bases and J dropped 8 bases, with 16 bases sitting between them. The CDR3 extends over 15 amino acids. As DNA, the CDR3 is TGTGCCACCAGTGATCTAGGACAGCTTTGGGATGAGCAGTTCTTC. It is translated as CATSDLGQLWDEQFF.

Note on this clonotype: Since a much larger clone is just one base distant, this may be a read error. The chain uses TRBV20-1 and TRBJ2-7; 8 positions match TRBD1. The CDR3 sequence is 14 residues long. From germline, CDR1 is DFQATT and CDR2 SNEGSKA (reference sequence). The CDR3 here is CNAWDRRSSYEQYF. The CDR3 DNA reads TGCAATGCTTGGGACAGGCGAAGCTCCTACGAGCAGTACTTC.

This clonotype was found many times. This chain uses TRBV5-8 with TRBJ2-1, with D tentatively TRBD1 (6 bases). The germline CDR1 and CDR2 sequences are SGHTS and YDEGEE. V was trimmed by 4 bases and J by 5 bases, leaving 16 bases between them. The CDR3 is made up of 15 amino acids. The CDR3 is CASSPYRTANNEQFF. In nucleotides, the CDR3 is TGTGCCAGCAGCCCATACAGGACAGCTAACAATGAGCAGTTCTTC.

This clonotype was picked up many times. The rearrangement links TRBV19 to TRBJ2-1; 9 bases map to TRBD2. The CDR3 spans 17 residues. The V and J ends lost 1 base and 2 bases, in that order; junction bases with no gene match: 6. Germline assignment: CDR1 LNHDA and CDR2 SQIVND (reference sequence). As DNA, the CDR3 is TGTGCCAGTAGTATAGCTAGACTAGCGGTTACCTACAATGAGCAGTTCTTC. This sequence encodes CASSIARLAVTYNEQFF. Full variable domain (outside the CDR3, taken from reference TRBV19 and TRBJ2-1): DGGITQSPKYLFRKEGQNVTLSCEQNLNHDAMYWYRQDPGQGLRLIYYSQIVNDFQKGDIAEGYSVSREKKESFPLTVTSAQKNPTAFYLCASSIARLAVTYNEQFFGPGTRLTVL.

As for this clonotype: This may arise from a read error, as a much more abundant clone is one base away. The V gene is TRBV27, the J gene TRBJ1-6; maybe TRBD1 (6 bases). Trimming took off 8 bases at V and 8 bases at J, with 16 bases between the two ends. From germline, CDR1 is MNHEY and CDR2 SMNVEV (reference sequence). The CDR3 is made up of 14 amino acids. CDR3: CASGQERGHSPLHF. CDR3 bases: TGTGCCAGCGGCCAAGAACGGGGGCATTCACCCCTCCACTTT.